The 18 T cell receptor beta chains listed next were all sequenced from one sample in a study of cytomegalovirus exposure and HLA in healthy donors. Amplification used 60 Vbeta primers and 13 Jbeta primers. Clones were sequenced by immunoSEQ multiplex PCR, and TCRdb holds only the in-frame ones, with some missing. The repertoire has more than 85,000 clones, 80% to 85% of them found once; the top ten carry around 3%. The sample comprised PBMCs. All receptors derive from a woman aged 60-70 years in good health and CMV-seropositive.

The rearrangement joins TRBV27 to TRBJ2-7, with D tentatively TRBD1 (6 bases). Trimming pared 5 bases from V and 3 bases from J, leaving 17 bases between. In germline, CDR1 is MNHEY, CDR2 SMNVEV (reference sequence). This CDR3 is built from 15 residues. The CDR3 coding sequence is TGTGCCAGCAGTCAACCCTCAGGGGCCTACTACGAGCAGTACTTC. It specifies CASSQPSGAYYEQYF.

The chain joins TRBV6-5 to TRBJ2-7; D perhaps matches TRBD1 (6 bases). The CDR3 consists of 14 residues. Trimming removed 6 bases from V and 4 bases from J, with 16 bases in between. CDR1 is MNHEY, CDR2 SVGAGI, per germline. For the CDR3, the DNA is TGTGCCAGCAGAGACCCGGGACAAGAGTACGAGCAGTACTTC. Amino acids: CASRDPGQEYEQYF.

Remarks on this clone: Other DNA variants within this sample encode the same CDR3. The chain has TRBV9 and TRBJ1-4, with D perhaps TRBD1 (5 bases). The V gene's germline CDR1 is SGDLS and CDR2 YYNGEE. This CDR3 region has 14 residues. Between the trimmed V and J ends, which lost 3 bases and 5 bases, there was a span of 11 bases. The DNA of the CDR3 is TGTGCCAGCAGCGGCACAGGTGTAAATGAAAAACTGTTTTTT. It translates to CASSGTGVNEKLFF.

J is TRBJ1-5 and V is TRBV10-3; 10 positions agree with TRBD1. The CDR3 runs to 13 residues. The germline V gene has CDR1 ENHRY and CDR2 SYGVKD. V lost 6 bases and J lost 7; bases outside the gene matches: 3. CDR3 in DNA: TGTGCCATCAGGGACAGGGGGGACCAGCCCCAGCATTTT. This encodes CAIRDRGDQPQHF.

This clone was observed a handful of times. V gene TRBV10-3 combines with J gene TRBJ2-7; 11 nucleotides agree with TRBD2. Germline lookup yields CDR1 ENHRY and CDR2 SYGVKD. This CDR3 has 14 amino acids. V dropped 6 bases and J dropped 3; count of bases not matched to a gene: 4. CDR3 in amino acids: CAISTGTSGYEQYF. The CDR3 DNA reads TGTGCCATCAGCACTGGGACTAGCGGCTACGAGCAGTACTTC.

The J gene is TRBJ1-3, the V gene TRBV28; a weak D match, TRBD1 (5 bases). Trimming took off 3 bases at V and 0 bases at J, with 9 bases between the two ends. CDR1 and CDR2 (germline): MDHEN, SYDVKM. The CDR3 runs to 15 residues. The CDR3 is CASSFWGGSGNTIYF. Written as DNA, the CDR3 is TGTGCCAGCAGTTTTTGGGGGGGCTCTGGAAACACCATATATTTT.

The chain couples TRBV12-5 to TRBJ1-5; no definite D call. V lost 6 bases, J lost 4 bases, and 22 bases lay in between. CDR3 size: 17 residues. The germline V gene encodes CDR1 LGHNT and CDR2 FRNRAP. The CDR3 DNA follows: TGTGCTAGTGGACCACCCGCCAGCAGGCCATCTAATCAGCCCCAGCATTTT. Protein: CASGPPASRPSNQPQHF.

V gene TRBV19 combines with J gene TRBJ2-7; possible D gene TRBD2, 5 bases. The CDR3 spans 14 residues. With 5 bases removed from V and 1 base from J, the gap between germline ends came to 12 bases. From germline, CDR1 is LNHDA and CDR2 SQIVND (reference sequence). This chain's CDR3 is CASSGGGWSYEQYF. The CDR3 bases are TGTGCCAGTAGTGGCGGCGGGTGGTCCTACGAGCAGTACTTC.

This clone was seen a few times. The genes are TRBV13 and TRBJ2-6; the D is unclear. Germline-derived CDR1 and CDR2 are PRHDT and FYEKMQ (reference sequence). CDR3 length equals 16 residues. Trimming shortened V by 8 bases and J by 0 bases, and 14 bases separated the two germline ends. CDR3 in amino acids: CASCRQAYSGANVLTF. The CDR3 coding sequence is TGTGCCAGCTGCCGGCAGGCTTACTCTGGGGCCAACGTCCTGACTTTC.

This clone showed up just once. The chain uses TRBV28 and TRBJ2-3; 7 bases align to TRBD1. The germline gives CDR1 MDHEN, CDR2 SYDVKM. The CDR3 covers 14 residues. Trimming removed 6 bases from V and 5 bases from J; junction bases left unmatched: 8. The CDR3 bases are TGTGCCAGCAGAAGACAGGGCTTCGGAGATACGCAGTATTTT. Translation: CASRRQGFGDTQYF.

This sequence joins TRBV7-3 and TRBJ1-1, with unresolved D. The CDR3 runs to 13 residues. CDR1 SGHTA and CDR2 FQGTGA come from the germline V gene. V lost 0 bases and J lost 3, with 5 bases in between. CDR3 nucleotides: TGTGCCAGCAGCTTAACGCGGGACACTGAAGCTTTCTTT. Encoded protein: CASSLTRDTEAFF.

This clone has only one observation. This chain connects TRBV4-2 to TRBJ2-6; the D gene is possibly TRBD1 (5 bases). V lost 3 bases to trimming and J lost 0 bases, with 12 bases between them. The CDR3 runs to 17 residues. Germline V gene data show CDR1 as LGHNA and CDR2 as YNFKEQ. CDR3 sequence: CASSQADSTSGANVLTF. The CDR3 DNA follows: TGTGCCAGCAGCCAGGCAGACAGTACCTCTGGGGCCAACGTCCTGACTTTC.

J is TRBJ2-1 and V is TRBV5-1; no reliable D call. Between the trimmed V and J ends, which lost 0 bases and 7 bases, there was a span of 11 bases. The germline CDR1 and CDR2 sequences are SGHRS and YFSETQ. CDR3 size: 14 residues. CDR3 sequence (DNA): TGCGCCAGCAGCTTGGAATGGAGTTGGAATGAGCAGTTCTTC. It yields the protein CASSLEWSWNEQFF.

The chain employs TRBV10-3 and TRBJ2-5; TRBD2 matches at 9 bases. The length of the CDR3 is 14 residues. V was clipped by 3 bases and J by 3 bases; unmatched bases: 2. CDR1 and CDR2 from the germline V gene are ENHRY and SYGVKD. The CDR3 spells CAISERLAEETQYF. Here the CDR3 DNA reads TGTGCCATCAGTGAACGACTAGCGGAAGAGACCCAGTACTTC.

CDR3 nucleotide sequence: TGTGCCAGCAGTTTATATAAGGGACAGGGGTCCCATGCCTCTGGAAACACCATATATTTT. The encoded protein is CASSLYKGQGSHASGNTIYF. V gene TRBV2 combines with J gene TRBJ1-3; 10 bases match TRBD1. Germline lookup yields CDR1 SNHLY and CDR2 FYNNEI. With 5 bases clipped from V and 0 bases from J, the junction kept 16 bases outside the gene matches. This CDR3 contains 20 residues.

The chain combines TRBV18 with TRBJ2-7; 11 nucleotides match TRBD1. Per the germline V gene, CDR1 is KGHSH and CDR2 is LQKENI. V lost 3 bases and J lost 7; bases outside the gene matches: 5. The length of the CDR3 is 14 residues. The CDR3 DNA is TGTGCCAGCTCACCCGGGACAGGGGGGGATGAGCAGTACTTC. It encodes CASSPGTGGDEQYF.

This clone was picked up a small number of times. The chain combines TRBV6-1 with TRBJ1-4, with D unresolved. CDR1 and CDR2 (germline): MNHNS, SASEGT. The CDR3 is 15 residues long. Trimming took off 2 bases at V and 10 bases at J, with 17 bases between the two ends. Written as DNA, the CDR3 is TGTGCCAGCAGTGAACGGCGGGTGTCGGCTGGAAAACTGTTTTTT. It encodes CASSERRVSAGKLFF.

This clone occurred once. The chain carries TRBV5-1 and TRBJ2-1; D not certain. This CDR3 has 12 amino acids. Trimming removed 5 bases at V and 10 bases at J, with 13 bases between. Germline lookup yields CDR1 SGHRS and CDR2 YFSETQ. The CDR3 is CASSSQLREQFF. In DNA form, the CDR3 reads TGCGCCAGCAGTTCACAACTGCGGGAGCAGTTCTTC.